Listed below are T cell receptor beta chains from one sample, sequenced in a study of early T cells in non-severe SARS-CoV-2 infection. TCRdb re-called the 5' RACE reads through MiXCR, storing one row per CDR3 protein. The profile shows approximately 30,000 distinct CDR3 sequences, less than 8.5% of them singletons. This material consisted of whole blood, taken at baseline. All receptors derive from an adult who was a healthcare worker with PCR-confirmed SARS-CoV-2 infection or an uninfected control (not recorded which). The CDR3 runs from the conserved cysteine through the conserved F or W. Fields, in order: V gene, clone size, J gene, CDR3 protein. The size entry is marked missing in some rows and otherwise reads once, few, many or a size class.

TRBV2,.,TRBJ2-3,CASTRQTSTDTQYF
TRBV29-1,many,TRBJ2-1,CSVGSGGSSYNEQFF
TRBV7-9,.,TRBJ1-4,CASNHPGQANEKLFF
TRBV20-1,few,TRBJ2-1,CSARTPGTSSHNEQFF
TRBV30,few,TRBJ2-6,CAWTGANVLTF
TRBV21-1,many,TRBJ2-5,CASSKGLAGGPQETQYF
TRBV20-1,many,TRBJ1-2,CSARDWSEGDYGYTF
TRBV4-2,many,TRBJ2-1,CASSQDGFQSYNEQFF
TRBV4-3,many,TRBJ1-1,CASSPGFLTRVNTEAFF
TRBV3-1,many,TRBJ2-3,CASSQEGFPDTQYF
TRBV29-1,.,TRBJ2-3,CSALQAREVDTQYF
TRBV5-4,many,TRBJ2-3,CASSFGGHSTDTQYF
TRBV27,few,TRBJ2-7,CASSRLLAGGPGEQYF
TRBV27,.,TRBJ1-5,CASRSGGRNQPQHF
TRBV29-1,many,TRBJ2-1,CSVASGGYNEQFF
TRBV20-1,few,TRBJ2-5,CSAGRSEGAPETQYF
TRBV20-1,few,TRBJ2-5,CSARDASGSGGETQYF
TRBV28,few,TRBJ2-7,CASSWGREASSYEQYF
TRBV28,few,TRBJ2-7,CASSFMDRYEQYF
TRBV20-1,many,TRBJ2-3,CSARDPKSGVTTDTQYF